The sequence of this T cell receptor beta chain was determined in a study of blood T cell repertoires in COVID-19. Between the trimmed V and J ends, which lost 5 bases and 2 bases, there was a span of 16 bases. The CDR3 is 15 residues long. Germline V gives CDR1 SGHDT, CDR2 YYEEEE. Assay: immunoSEQ multiplex PCR; the TCRdb copy retains only in-frame clones and omits some. Of 250,000 or so clones in the sample, approximately 87% are singletons; the top ten hold 6.2%. The specimen was peripheral blood. This chain connects TRBV5-6 to TRBJ1-2, with D perhaps TRBD1 (6 bases). This sequence originates from a man aged 55 to 69 with acute or convalescent COVID-19. CDR3 sequence reads: CASSLTGNRNYGYTF. Written as DNA, the CDR3 is TGTGCCAGCAGTTTAACAGGGAACCGAAACTATGGCTACACCTTC.